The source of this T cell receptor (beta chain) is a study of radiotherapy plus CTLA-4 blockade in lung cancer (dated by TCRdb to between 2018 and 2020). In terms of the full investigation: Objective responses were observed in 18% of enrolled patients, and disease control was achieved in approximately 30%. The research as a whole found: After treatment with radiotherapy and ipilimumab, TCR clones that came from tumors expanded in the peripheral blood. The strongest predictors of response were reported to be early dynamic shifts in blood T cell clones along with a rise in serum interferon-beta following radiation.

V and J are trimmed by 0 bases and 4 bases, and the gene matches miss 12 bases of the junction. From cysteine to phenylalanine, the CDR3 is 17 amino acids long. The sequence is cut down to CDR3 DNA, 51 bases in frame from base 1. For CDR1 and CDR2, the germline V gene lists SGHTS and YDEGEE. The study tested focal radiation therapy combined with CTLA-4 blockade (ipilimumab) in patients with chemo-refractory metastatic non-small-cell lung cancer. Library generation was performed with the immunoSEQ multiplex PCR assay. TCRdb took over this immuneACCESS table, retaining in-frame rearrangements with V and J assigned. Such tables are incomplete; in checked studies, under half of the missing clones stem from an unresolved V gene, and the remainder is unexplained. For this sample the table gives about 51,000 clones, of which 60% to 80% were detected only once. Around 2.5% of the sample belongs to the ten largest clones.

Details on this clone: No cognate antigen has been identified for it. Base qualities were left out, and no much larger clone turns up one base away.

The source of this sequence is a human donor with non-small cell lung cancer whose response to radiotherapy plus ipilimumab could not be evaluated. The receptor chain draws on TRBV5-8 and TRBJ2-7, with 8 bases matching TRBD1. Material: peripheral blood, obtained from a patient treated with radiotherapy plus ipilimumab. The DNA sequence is TGTGCCAGCAGCTTGGAGGTTGGCTGGGACAGGACATACGAGCAGTACTTC. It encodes CASSLEVGWDRTYEQYF.